Presented here are 24 T cell receptor beta chains from one specimen sequenced in a study of OX40 agonist ivuxolimab in advanced cancers. Profiled with immunoSEQ multiplex PCR; TCRdb holds only in-frame clones, not every one. This sample has more than 55,000 clones, with around 90% found just once. Material: CD4+ or CD8+ T cells sorted from blood, obtained in a trial of the OX40 agonist ivuxolimab. These receptors were taken from an adult with an advanced solid tumor such as melanoma, head and neck, liver or kidney cancer.

This clone has a single count. V usage is TRBV5-1 and J usage is TRBJ1-2; possibly TRBD1 for D (5 bases). CDR3 length: 13 amino acids. From germline, CDR1 is SGHRS and CDR2 YFSETQ. Between the trimmed V and J ends, which lost 0 bases and 11 bases, there was a span of 14 bases. In nucleotides, the CDR3 is TGCGCCAGCAGCTTGGCCCGGGACGCAGTATACACCTTC. It is translated as CASSLARDAVYTF.

The chain links TRBV7-9 to TRBJ2-2; D possibly corresponds to TRBD2 (5 bases). Trimming pared 3 bases from V and 8 bases from J, leaving 13 bases between. This CDR3 has 14 amino acids. Per the germline V gene, CDR1 is SEHNR and CDR2 is FQNEAQ (reference sequence). The CDR3 region has the DNA TGTGCCAGCAGCTTGGCACGACTAACTGGGGAGCTGTTTTTT. It is translated as CASSLARLTGELFF.

The chain links TRBV2 to TRBJ2-1; TRBD2 aligns across 8 bases. The CDR3 totals 16 residues. Losses at the gene ends were 5 bases for V and 9 bases for J; bases not matched to a gene: 15. CDR1 and CDR2 (germline): SNHLY, FYNNEI. This chain's CDR3 is CASSPPGLVAAGEQFF. CDR3 DNA sequence: TGTGCCAGCAGTCCTCCGGGACTAGTGGCAGCGGGTGAGCAGTTCTTC.

J is TRBJ2-7 and V is TRBV28, with 7 bases identical to TRBD2. Germline lookup yields CDR1 MDHEN and CDR2 SYDVKM. V lost 2 bases, J lost 1 base, and 11 bases stayed unmatched. The CDR3 contains 17 residues. The CDR3 loop reads CASSLPAPGLFSYEQYF. CDR3 nucleotides: TGTGCCAGCAGTTTACCAGCCCCGGGACTATTTTCCTACGAGCAGTACTTC.

V gene TRBV15 combines with J gene TRBJ2-6, with D unresolved. The V and J ends lost 0 bases and 0 bases respectively, with 9 bases between them. CDR3 size: 17 residues. The germline V gene has CDR1 LNHNV and CDR2 YYDKDF (reference sequence). The CDR3 nucleotides read TGTGCCACCAGCAGAGATCAGATGAGCTCTGGGGCCAACGTCCTGACTTTC. It yields the protein CATSRDQMSSGANVLTF. Combining the CDR3 with reference TRBV15 and TRBJ2-6 gives the whole variable domain DAMVIQNPRYQVTQFGKPVTLSCSQTLNHNVMYWYQQKSSQAPKLLFHYYDKDFNNEADTPDNFQSRRPNTSFCFLDIRSPGLGDTAMYLCATSRDQMSSGANVLTFGAGSRLTVL.

This chain links TRBV28 with TRBJ1-6; no firm D call. The CDR3 runs 14 residues. The germline CDR1 and CDR2 sequences are MDHEN and SYDVKM. V dropped 6 bases and J dropped 7 bases, with 13 bases sitting between them. CDR3 region: CASSQPADNSPLHF. Here the CDR3 DNA reads TGTGCCAGCAGCCAACCGGCCGACAATTCACCCCTCCACTTT.

The chain links TRBV11-3 to TRBJ2-5; D call uncertain. The end of the DNA is better explained by TRBJ2-7, so the J call may be wrong. The germline gives CDR1 SGHNT, CDR2 YENEEA. This CDR3 is 12 amino acids long. For the CDR3, the DNA is TGTGCCAGCAGCCAAAGCTCCTACGAGCAGTACTTC. Residues: CASSQSSYEQYF.

The rearrangement joins TRBV5-1 to TRBJ2-7; D remains ambiguous. The V end was cut by 0 bases, the J end by 4 bases, with 8 bases between. There are 13 residues in the CDR3. Germline loops: CDR1 SGHRS, CDR2 YFSETQ. CDR3 loop: CASSLAPTYEQYF. CDR3 sequence (DNA): TGCGCCAGCAGCTTGGCTCCCACTTACGAGCAGTACTTC.

The chain is built from TRBV7-9 and TRBJ2-6; 9 bases are shared with TRBD1. In germline, CDR1 is SEHNR, CDR2 FQNEAQ (reference sequence). Trimming cost V 5 bases and J 1 base; bases outside gene matches: 6. The CDR3 extends over 17 amino acids. Here the CDR3 DNA reads TGTGCCAGCAGCACGGGGACAGGGACTTCTGGGGCCAACGTCCTGACTTTC. Residues: CASSTGTGTSGANVLTF.

The J gene is TRBJ1-2, the V gene TRBV28; D may be TRBD1 (5 bases). Germline CDR1 MDHEN, CDR2 SYDVKM. V lost 4 bases to trimming and J lost 0 bases, with 9 bases between them. This CDR3 comprises 14 residues. The CDR3 here is CASSWRDSNYGYTF. CDR3 DNA: TGTGCCAGCAGTTGGAGGGACTCTAACTATGGCTACACCTTC.

The V call is TRBV7-9, the J call TRBJ2-7; 10 bases map to TRBD2. The V gene end was trimmed by 5 bases and the J gene end by 4 bases; junction bases not matched to a gene: 8. Germline V lookup: CDR1 SEHNR, CDR2 FQNEAQ (reference sequence). The CDR3 is made up of 15 amino acids. The CDR3 loop reads CASSNGLAAAYEQYF. The DNA of the CDR3 is TGTGCCAGCAGCAACGGACTAGCGGCTGCTTACGAGCAGTACTTC.

The chain carries TRBV21-1 and TRBJ2-3; whether TRBD1, the table's D call, matches the DNA was not checked. TRBV21-1 is flagged as a pseudogene. The CDR3 is 20 amino acids. This CDR3 is CASGQPGQGKRVPSTDTQYF. CDR3 DNA sequence: TGTGCCAGCGGTCAACCGGGACAGGGGAAGAGAGTGCCTAGCACAGATACGCAGTATTTT.

The chain joins TRBV4-1 to TRBJ2-4; possibly TRBD2 for D (6 bases). The CDR3 runs 17 residues. Trimming pared 3 bases from V and 1 base from J, leaving 16 bases between. Per the germline V gene, CDR1 is MGHRA and CDR2 is YSYEKL. CDR3 DNA sequence: TGCGCCAGCAGCCACCCTCGGGCGGGGATGGCCAAAAACATTCAGTACTTC. It yields the protein CASSHPRAGMAKNIQYF.

J is TRBJ1-6 and V is TRBV19; possibly TRBD1 for D (5 bases). The V gene's germline CDR1 is LNHDA and CDR2 SQIVND (reference sequence). The V and J ends lost 4 bases and 9 bases respectively, with 13 bases between them. The CDR3 runs to 14 residues. The DNA for the CDR3 is TGTGCCAGTAGTACTGGAGGGGCCGGTTCACCCCTCCACTTT. This translates into CASSTGGAGSPLHF.

The rearrangement uses TRBV29-1 and TRBJ1-2; no reliable D call. The V gene's germline CDR1 is SQVTM and CDR2 ANQGSEA. Trimming pared 5 bases from V and 8 bases from J, leaving 18 bases between. The CDR3 is made up of 13 amino acids. CDR3 coding DNA: TGCAGCGTTCAGGCTTTGATTGTAGGGGGCTACACCTTC. Protein product: CSVQALIVGGYTF.

The chain links TRBV10-3 to TRBJ1-1; no definite D call. This CDR3 has 13 amino acids. Germline V gene sequence: CDR1 ENHRY, CDR2 SYGVKD. The V end lost 10 bases, the J end lost 1 base, and 13 bases lay between the germline ends. The CDR3 reads CATSRPANTEAFF. CDR3 in DNA: TGTGCCACCTCTCGGCCAGCGAACACTGAAGCTTTCTTT.

The rearrangement uses TRBV19 and TRBJ2-3, with 7 bases lining up with TRBD1. The CDR3 covers 13 residues. Trimming cost V 8 bases and J 2 bases; bases outside gene matches: 4. Germline V gives CDR1 LNHDA, CDR2 SQIVND (reference sequence). The CDR3 spells CASSDRSTDTQYF. The DNA for the CDR3 is TGTGCCAGTTCGGACAGGTCCACAGATACGCAGTATTTT.

The V and J genes are TRBV7-3 and TRBJ2-2; perhaps D is TRBD1 or TRBD2 (6 bases each). The CDR3 spans 15 residues. The V end was cut by 1 base, the J end by 6 bases, with 12 bases between. Germline V gene sequence: CDR1 SGHTA, CDR2 FQGTGA. In DNA form, the CDR3 reads TGTGCCAGCAGCTTAAGTGGGGGGCCGTCCGGGGAGCTGTTTTTT. It encodes CASSLSGGPSGELFF.

J is TRBJ1-2 and V is TRBV19; no reliable D call. The CDR3 consists of 15 residues. Between the trimmed V and J ends, which lost 3 bases and 4 bases, there was a span of 15 bases. Germline lookup yields CDR1 LNHDA and CDR2 SQIVND (reference sequence). The CDR3 spells CASSITYSLLYGYTF. CDR3 bases: TGTGCCAGTAGTATTACCTACAGCCTGCTCTATGGCTACACCTTC. The variable domain in full, with the rest retrieved from reference TRBV19 and TRBJ1-2, is DGGITQSPKYLFRKEGQNVTLSCEQNLNHDAMYWYRQDPGQGLRLIYYSQIVNDFQKGDIAEGYSVSREKKESFPLTVTSAQKNPTAFYLCASSITYSLLYGYTFGSGTRLTVV.

The rearrangement uses TRBV28 and TRBJ2-2; D ambiguous. V was clipped by 3 bases and J by 5 bases, with 10 bases between them. The germline CDR1 and CDR2 sequences are MDHEN and SYDVKM. The CDR3 runs 14 residues. The CDR3, as DNA: TGTGCCAGCAGTTTCTCAGACGTTACCGGGGAGCTGTTTTTT. The encoded protein is CASSFSDVTGELFF.

The chain is built from TRBV7-3 and TRBJ2-1, with D uncertain. Germline CDR1 and CDR2: SGHTA and FQGTGA. V was cut by 0 bases and J by 8 bases, with 5 bases left in between. The CDR3 covers 12 residues. The CDR3 loop is CASSLTGYEQFF. The CDR3 nucleotides are TGTGCCAGCAGCTTAACGGGGTATGAGCAGTTCTTC.

This rearrangement joins TRBV19 to TRBJ2-7; 8 bases are shared with TRBD1. Losses at the gene ends were 3 bases for V and 2 bases for J; bases not matched to a gene: 12. CDR1 LNHDA and CDR2 SQIVND come from the germline V gene (reference sequence). This CDR3 region has 17 residues. Here the CDR3 DNA reads TGTGCCAGTAGTATGTACCCCGGCGGGACAGGAGCCTACGAGCAGTACTTC. Its protein is CASSMYPGGTGAYEQYF.

This clone was picked up one time. The chain carries TRBV4-1 and TRBJ2-3, with TRBD2 as a possible D gene (6 bases). Per the germline V gene, CDR1 is MGHRA and CDR2 is YSYEKL. The germline V and J ends were trimmed by 4 bases and 2 bases, with 19 bases remaining between them. This CDR3 is 17 amino acids long. CDR3 nucleotides: TGCGCCAGCAGCCCTCGTGCCAGCGGGCGTACCACAGATACGCAGTATTTT. Protein sequence: CASSPRASGRTTDTQYF.

The chain couples TRBV29-1 to TRBJ2-7, with 8 bases fitting TRBD1. This CDR3 has 14 amino acids. V gave up 6 bases and J gave up 3 bases; unmatched junction bases: 10. The germline V gene encodes CDR1 SQVTM and CDR2 ANQGSEA. The CDR3 nucleotides are TGCAGCGTACGATATACAGGGGGTGGCTACGAGCAGTACTTC. This gives the protein CSVRYTGGGYEQYF.